The count of the clone carrying this T cell receptor (beta chain) is one. These data originate in a study of shared clonotypes between healthy human individuals. Study background: Used for every donor were three CD4 naive, three CD4 memory, two CD8 naive and one CD8 memory plate.

The germline gives CDR1 MDHEN, CDR2 SYDVKM. Germline trimming cut 6 bases from V and 8 bases from J; bases unmatched to any gene: 4. The CDR3 covers 14 residues. Repertoires were generated with immunoSEQ multiplex PCR, while TCRdb's copy carries only in-frame clones and drops some. This table has around 1.5 million clones, roughly 98% appearing once. The receptor comes from a young man in good health. The V call is TRBV28, the J call TRBJ2-1; TRBD2 matches 13 bases. The sample consisted of naive CD4+ T cells sorted from blood. Noted subset: CD45RA+ positively selected. CDR3 DNA sequence: TGTGCCAGCAGAGGGACTAGCGGGAAGGATGAGCAGTTCTTC. This codes for CASRGTSGKDEQFF.